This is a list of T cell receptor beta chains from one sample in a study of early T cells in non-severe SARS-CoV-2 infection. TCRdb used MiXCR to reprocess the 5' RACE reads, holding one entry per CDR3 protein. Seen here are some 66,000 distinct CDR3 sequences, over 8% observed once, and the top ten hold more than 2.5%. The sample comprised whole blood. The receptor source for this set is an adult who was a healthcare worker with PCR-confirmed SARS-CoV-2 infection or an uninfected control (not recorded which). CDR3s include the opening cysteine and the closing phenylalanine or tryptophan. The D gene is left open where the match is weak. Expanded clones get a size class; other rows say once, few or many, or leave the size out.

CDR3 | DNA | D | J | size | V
CSAKPGTREYQPQHF | TGCAGTGCTAAACCCGGGACGCGAGAGTATCAGCCCCAGCATTTT | NA | TRBJ1-5 | NA | TRBV20-1
CASSSQGGSGIPYEQYF | TGTGCCAGCAGCTCTCAAGGGGGCTCCGGTATCCCCTACGAGCAGTACTTC | TRBD1 | TRBJ2-7 | few | TRBV7-9
CASSLLYNEQFF | TGTGCCAGCAGTTTATTGTACAATGAGCAGTTCTTC | NA | TRBJ2-1 | NA | TRBV28
CASSLGQTPYGYTF | TGTGCCAGCAGTCTTGGACAGACCCCCTATGGCTACACCTTC | NA | TRBJ1-2 | NA | TRBV28
CAWSVGGSSYEQYF | TGTGCCTGGAGTGTTGGGGGGAGCTCCTACGAGCAGTACTTC | NA | TRBJ2-7 | NA | TRBV30
CATSEPGTTTGELFF | TGTGCCACCAGTGAACCCGGGACAACTACCGGGGAGCTGTTTTTT | NA | TRBJ2-2 | NA | TRBV24-1
CASSPLAGGIQYF | TGTGCCAGTAGTCCCTTAGCGGGAGGCATTCAGTACTTC | TRBD2 | TRBJ2-4 | NA | TRBV19
CASSYLRGPTGELFF | TGTGCCAGCAGTTACCTACGCGGCCCCACCGGGGAGCTGTTTTTT | NA | TRBJ2-2 | NA | TRBV6-2/TRBV6-3
CASSPRGQEETQYF | TGTGCCAGCAGCCCGAGGGGACAGGAAGAGACCCAGTACTTC | TRBD1 | TRBJ2-5 | few | TRBV5-6
CASSPLQDPNQPQHF | TGTGCCAGCTCACCACTACAGGACCCCAATCAGCCCCAGCATTTT | NA | TRBJ1-5 | few | TRBV18
CASRKDSETQYF | TGCGCCAGCAGGAAGGACAGTGAGACCCAGTACTTC | NA | TRBJ2-5 | NA | TRBV5-1
CASSPAGTFKETQYF | TGTGCCAGCAGTCCTGCCGGGACTTTTAAAGAGACCCAGTACTTC | NA | TRBJ2-5 | NA | TRBV28
CASSPPRRPGNTIYF | TGTGCCAGCTCACCACCGAGGAGGCCTGGAAACACCATATATTTT | NA | TRBJ1-3 | NA | TRBV18
CSGKGQGMSYNEQFF | TGCAGTGGAAAAGGACAGGGGATGTCCTACAATGAGCAGTTCTTC | TRBD1 | TRBJ2-1 | NA | TRBV20-1
CSEAASGTDTQYF | TGCAGTGAAGCGGCTAGCGGCACAGATACGCAGTATTTT | NA | TRBJ2-3 | many | TRBV20-1
CASSLSWIDYTF | TGTGCCAGCTCATTATCATGGATTGACTACACCTTC | NA | TRBJ1-2 | few | TRBV18
CSVEFPQGGNTIYF | TGCAGCGTTGAATTTCCCCAGGGCGGGAACACCATATATTTT | NA | TRBJ1-3 | many | TRBV29-1
CASSEILLVEKLFF | TGTGCCAGCAGTGAAATACTCCTAGTGGAAAAACTGTTTTTT | NA | TRBJ1-4 | NA | TRBV6-1
CASSLTARYTGELFF | TGTGCCAGCAGCTTGACGGCACGGTACACCGGGGAGCTGTTTTTT | NA | TRBJ2-2 | few | TRBV5-6
CASSLTSAYNEQFF | TGCGCCAGCAGCTTGACTAGCGCTTACAATGAGCAGTTCTTC | TRBD2 | TRBJ2-1 | NA | TRBV5-1
CSVEKAGGIRSYEQYF | TGCAGTGTTGAGAAAGCGGGAGGAATCAGATCCTACGAGCAGTACTTC | TRBD2 | TRBJ2-7 | NA | TRBV20-1
CASSPLQWDPSTDTQYF | TGTGCCAGCTCACCACTACAGTGGGACCCAAGCACAGATACGCAGTATTTT | NA | TRBJ2-3 | many | TRBV18
CSARDRSGNTEAFF | TGCAGTGCTAGAGATAGGTCCGGGAACACTGAAGCTTTCTTT | NA | TRBJ1-1 | NA | TRBV20-1
CASSLVGEGQFF | TGTGCCAGCAGCTTAGTCGGTGAAGGGCAGTTCTTC | NA | TRBJ2-1 | few | TRBV7-9
CASSSYRLAGGWAYEQYF | TGTGCCAGCAGTTCTTACCGACTAGCGGGGGGCTGGGCCTACGAGCAGTACTTC | TRBD2 | TRBJ2-7 | many | TRBV6-2/TRBV6-3
CASSGLRTGGEQFF | TGTGCCAGCAGCGGCCTCAGAACAGGGGGAGAGCAGTTCTTC | TRBD1 | TRBJ2-1 | NA | TRBV7-7
CASSVEAPGLYNEQFF | TGTGCCAGCAGCGTAGAGGCTCCAGGGCTGTACAATGAGCAGTTCTTC | NA | TRBJ2-1 | few | TRBV9
CSAGRGPTYEQYF | TGCAGCGCCGGAAGGGGGCCAACCTACGAGCAGTACTTC | TRBD1 | TRBJ2-7 | many | TRBV29-1
CASSWTSGSSYNEQFF | TGTGCCAGCAGCTGGACTAGCGGGTCCTCCTACAATGAGCAGTTCTTC | TRBD2 | TRBJ2-1 | many | TRBV7-2
CSVEGSTLGTDTQYF | TGCAGCGTTGAAGGGAGTACGCTCGGGACAGATACGCAGTATTTT | NA | TRBJ2-3 | few | TRBV29-1
CASRRTGSVGLQETQYF | TGTGCCAGCAGGAGGACAGGTTCAGTGGGGCTACAAGAGACCCAGTACTTC | TRBD1 | TRBJ2-5 | many | TRBV6-5
CASSQGRAARSYEQFF | TGTGCCAGCAGCCAAGGCCGAGCGGCCAGAAGTTATGAGCAGTTCTTC | NA | TRBJ2-1 | few | TRBV14
CASSGTGDGYTF | TGTGCCAGCAGTGGGACAGGGGATGGCTACACCTTC | TRBD1 | TRBJ1-2 | few | TRBV12-3/TRBV12-4
CASSLKGPYEQYF | TGCGCCAGCAGCTTGAAGGGACCCTACGAGCAGTACTTC | NA | TRBJ2-7 | NA | TRBV5-1
CASSLGDTTDTQYF | TGTGCCAGCAGCTTAGGTGACACCACAGATACGCAGTATTTT | NA | TRBJ2-3 | NA | TRBV7-9
CASSGQGQTNQPQHF | TGTGCCAGCAGCGGACAAGGACAGACCAATCAGCCCCAGCATTTT | NA | TRBJ1-5 | many | TRBV7-2
CASSPEGQGVQPQHF | TGTGCCAGCAGCCCTGAGGGACAGGGGGTTCAGCCCCAGCATTTT | TRBD1 | TRBJ1-5 | many | TRBV3-1
CASSQEGGWTEAFF | TGTGCCAGCAGCCAAGAGGGGGGATGGACTGAAGCTTTCTTT | NA | TRBJ1-1 | NA | TRBV3-1
CASSRSGTGSQEQYF | TGTGCCAGCAGTCGCTCCGGGACAGGGAGTCAGGAGCAGTACTTC | TRBD1 | TRBJ2-7 | many | TRBV12-3/TRBV12-4
CASSSGTADYYGYTF | TGTGCCAGCAGCTCTGGGACAGCGGACTATTATGGCTACACCTTC | TRBD1 | TRBJ1-2 | few | TRBV11-2
CASSQSPSGRVYNEQFF | TGCGCCAGCAGCCAGAGCCCCAGCGGGAGGGTCTACAATGAGCAGTTCTTC | TRBD2 | TRBJ2-1 | NA | TRBV4-1
CASRSTANYGYTF | TGTGCCAGCAGGTCGACAGCTAACTATGGCTACACCTTC | NA | TRBJ1-2 | many | TRBV28
CSARGQGETNEQFF | TGCAGTGCTAGAGGACAGGGGGAAACCAATGAGCAGTTCTTC | TRBD1 | TRBJ2-1 | medium-sized | TRBV20-1
CAISESTAVAKNIQYF | TGTGCCATCAGTGAGTCGACGGCAGTGGCCAAAAACATTCAGTACTTC | NA | TRBJ2-4 | NA | TRBV10-3
CASSWSSGNEQFF | TGTGCCAGCAGCTGGTCGAGCGGTAATGAGCAGTTCTTC | NA | TRBJ2-1 | NA | TRBV7-3
CAWSAGLSSSQGEQYF | TGTGCCTGGAGTGCCGGGTTGTCCAGCTCCCAGGGCGAGCAGTACTTC | NA | TRBJ2-7 | NA | TRBV30